This T cell receptor (beta chain) was documented in a study of ipilimumab plus nivolumab after autologous stem cell transplantation (dated by TCRdb to the early 2020s). At the level of the whole study: The median number of doses received by trial patients was 5 for ipilimumab and about eight for nivolumab. Patients undergoing autologous transplant for high-risk diffuse large B cell lymphoma, mature T cell lymphoma, or multiple myeloma were enrolled in the trial. The intent-to-treat population of the trial consisted of approximately 35 patients. Both primary refractory and relapsed disease were represented in the DLBCL cohort, where 18-month progression-free survival was roughly 89% and 26%, respectively. What the work shows at the level of the full study, not this receptor alone: The authors concluded that, as post-transplant consolidation, combined checkpoint inhibition appeared tolerable. Per the authors, a biologic rationale for further study of the post-transplant checkpoint inhibition approach was offered by T cell receptor repertoire, regulatory T cell phenotype and gut microbiota profiles.

Sequences MNHEY (CDR1) and SVGAGI (CDR2) are obtained from the germline V gene. Its CDR3 holds 15 amino acids, cysteine through phenylalanine. The CDR3 DNA has 45 bases and is translated from base 1. Relative to germline, V is 2 bases shorter and J is 0 bases shorter, with 8 bases between their ends. Checkpoint therapy began 14 to 28 days after autologous transplant, with ipilimumab given at 1 mg/kg intravenously on day 1 of selected weeks. The nivolumab dose was 3 mg/kg intravenously, delivered on day 1 of weeks 1, 4, 7, 10, and every two weeks through week 26. Combined checkpoint inhibition with ipilimumab and nivolumab as consolidation after autologous stem cell transplantation was tested in a Phase Ib clinical trial. The method was the immunoSEQ multiplex PCR assay. TCRdb re-hosts the immuneACCESS table, in-frame sequences only. Its copies lack some clones; in the studies checked, an unresolved V gene accounts for under half of them, and the cause for the rest is not known. The sample records some 25,000 clones, more than 70% of which are singletons. Roughly 5.6% of the sample is taken by the ten largest.

This clone turned up a few times. Its antigen is currently not known. No clone much larger than this one lies a single base away; base qualities are absent. The rearranged segments are TRBV6-5 and TRBJ1-5; there is no confident call for the D gene. The receptor's source is a male donor with diffuse large B-cell lymphoma. This sample comprised PBMCs, obtained in a trial of ipilimumab plus nivolumab as post-transplant consolidation. The CDR3 region: CASSYGADSNQPQHF. The DNA reads TGTGCCAGCAGTTACGGCGCAGATAGCAATCAGCCCCAGCATTTT.